The subject of this entry is one T cell receptor beta chain. Its antigen is currently unknown. The data were taken from a study of T cell responses to AZD1222 COVID-19 vaccine. General observations from the study: Clonal diversity was possibly underestimated; the donors were predominantly white British and more often female. At 160-218 and 743-854, vaccine-associated CD4 TCRs were dominant, and they spanned spike. Unmutated variant regions are reportedly targeted by nearly half of spike-specific TCRs.

CDR1 is SGHVS and CDR2 is FQNEAQ in the germline V gene. There are 16 residues in the CDR3. The J segment lost 7 bases and the V segment lost 5 bases, leaving 13 bases of the junction unmatched. The protocol was immunoSEQ multiplex PCR, while the TCRdb copy is restricted to in-frame clones and leaves out a portion. The sample contains 150,000 to 200,000 clones, under 95% of which appear only once. The chain links TRBV7-8 to TRBJ1-4; 7 nucleotides match TRBD1. The receptor's source is an adult in good health. The sequencing here drew on peripheral blood, taken on day 0 of MenACWY control vaccination. The chain's CDR3 is CASSPVRGPGGEKLFF. As DNA, the CDR3 is TGTGCCAGCAGCCCCGTTAGGGGGCCAGGGGGTGAAAAACTGTTTTTT.